The clone carrying this T cell receptor beta chain is medium-sized (0.01 to 0.1%) in the sample. Antigen specificity is unknown. The library was prepared for alpha chains; this beta chain is a stray read, so its frequency means little. The CDR3 has 18 amino acids. Individual TCR cDNA molecules each bore their own unique molecular identifier. MiXCR, applied by TCRdb to the 5' RACE reads, yields one record per CDR3 protein. The sample carries about 7,400 distinct CDR3 sequences, 13% to 15% recorded once. This sample's time point: sample taken at primary tumor resection. The data were taken from a study of spatial heterogeneity in lung cancer. The study's findings and limits: Mutation tallies in tumors tracked expanded intratumoral alpha and beta TCR counts.

The sequence was collected from a female donor with early-stage non-small cell lung cancer. The V gene is TRBV21-1, the J gene TRBJ2-1; TRBD2 is the table's D call and was not checked against the DNA. TRBV21-1 is a pseudogene locus. Material: lung tumor tissue, obtained at surgery. As DNA, the CDR3 is TGTGCCAGCAGCAAAACCCCCGAGACTAGCGGGGGGGTCGGTGAGCAGTTCTTC. Residues: CASSKTPETSGGVGEQFF.